A selection of T cell receptor beta chains follows, all from one sample in a study of blood T cell repertoires in COVID-19. TCRdb's table, derived via immunoSEQ multiplex PCR, lists solely in-frame clones and lacks some. The data contain roughly 220,000 clones, about 79% of them singletons. Sequencing used PBMCs or T cells enriched from blood (not recorded which). All receptors come from a woman aged 40 to 49 with acute COVID-19. The CDR3 runs from the conserved cysteine through the conserved F or W. Each record gives: D gene, J gene, V gene, clone size, CDR3 length, CDR3 protein, CDR3 DNA. A D gene is named only where the DNA matches it firmly. Size tells how often a clone was seen (once, few, many) or the class of an expanded clone, and some rows leave it out.

NA | TRBJ1-1 | TRBV7-9 | NA | 14 | CASSLALRNTEAFF | TGTGCCAGCAGCTTAGCGCTCAGGAACACTGAAGCTTTCTTT
NA | TRBJ1-3 | TRBV4-2 | NA | 18 | CASSQGVRQGGSGNTIYF | TGTGCCAGCAGCCAAGGGGTGAGGCAGGGTGGGTCTGGAAACACCATATATTTT
NA | TRBJ2-7 | TRBV6-1 | NA | 15 | CASSEAAGANYEQYF | TGTGCCAGCAGTGAAGCGGCTGGGGCCAACTACGAGCAGTACTTC
TRBD1 | TRBJ2-3 | TRBV3-1/TRBV3-2 | NA | 14 | CASSLLDRGDTQYF | TGTGCCAGCAGCCTACTCGACAGGGGGGATACGCAGTATTTT
TRBD1 | TRBJ1-1 | TRBV7-9 | NA | 13 | CASSPPADREAFF | TGTGCCAGCAGCCCACCTGCGGACAGGGAAGCTTTCTTT
NA | TRBJ2-2 | TRBV7-2 | NA | 14 | CASSTGGRTGELFF | TGTGCCAGCAGTACTGGGGGGAGGACCGGGGAGCTGTTTTTT
NA | TRBJ2-2 | TRBV4-1 | NA | 17 | CASSQDQEFSFTGELFF | TGCGCCAGCAGCCAAGACCAGGAATTCTCCTTCACCGGGGAGCTGTTTTTT
NA | TRBJ1-1 | TRBV2 | NA | 12 | CASSRQYTEAFF | TGTGCCAGCAGTCGACAGTACACTGAAGCTTTCTTT
TRBD2 | TRBJ2-1 | TRBV6-1 | NA | 16 | CASSALAGVTYNEQFF | TGTGCCAGCAGTGCCCTAGCGGGAGTCACCTACAATGAGCAGTTCTTC
NA | TRBJ1-2 | TRBV13 | NA | 13 | CASSFQGGYGYTF | TGTGCCAGCAGCTTTCAGGGAGGCTATGGCTACACCTTC
NA | TRBJ1-4 | TRBV6-6 | NA | 16 | CASSYRSLGANEKLFF | TGTGCCAGCAGTTACAGGTCACTCGGGGCTAATGAAAAACTGTTTTTT
NA | TRBJ1-4 | TRBV14 | NA | 13 | CASSRTSGEKLFF | TGTGCCAGCAGCCGAACATCAGGGGAAAAACTGTTTTTT
NA | TRBJ2-1 | TRBV7-9 | NA | 14 | CASSLAGGPDEQFF | TGTGCCAGCAGCTTAGCGGGGGGGCCCGATGAGCAGTTCTTC
TRBD1 | TRBJ2-3 | TRBV24-1 | NA | 17 | CATSDRGQAFNTDTQYF | TGTGCCACCAGTGATAGGGGACAGGCCTTCAACACAGATACGCAGTATTTT
TRBD1 | TRBJ1-2 | TRBV28 | few | 14 | CASRTGQPNYGYTF | TGTGCCAGCAGAACGGGACAGCCAAACTATGGCTACACCTTC
TRBD1 | TRBJ2-2 | TRBV6-5 | once | 14 | CASGGTGYPGELFF | TGTGCCAGCGGAGGGACAGGGTATCCCGGGGAGCTGTTTTTT
TRBD2 | TRBJ2-1 | TRBV7-6 | NA | 16 | CASSQLAGGFYNEQFF | TGTGCCAGCAGCCAACTAGCGGGAGGTTTCTACAATGAGCAGTTCTTC
TRBD1 | TRBJ2-3 | TRBV27 | NA | 16 | CASSTRQGDSTDTQYF | TGTGCCAGCAGTACAAGACAGGGAGATAGCACAGATACGCAGTATTTT
NA | TRBJ2-6 | TRBV2 | NA | 15 | CASSEQGLGANVLTF | TGTGCCAGCAGTGAGCAGGGGCTTGGGGCCAACGTCCTGACTTTC
NA | TRBJ1-2 | TRBV5-4 | NA | 14 | CASSLAGGALGYTF | TGTGCCAGCAGCCTTGCCGGGGGGGCTCTAGGCTACACCTTC
TRBD1 | TRBJ2-6 | TRBV15 | once | 16 | CATRGQGSSGANVLTF | TGTGCCACCAGGGGACAGGGTAGCTCTGGGGCCAACGTCCTGACTTTC
NA | TRBJ1-4 | TRBV5-5 | NA | 16 | CASSLDPGTQYEKLFF | TGTGCCAGCAGCTTGGACCCCGGGACTCAATATGAAAAACTGTTTTTT
TRBD1 | TRBJ2-5 | TRBV18 | NA | 14 | CASSRGTAQETQYF | TGTGCCAGCTCAAGGGGGACAGCGCAAGAGACCCAGTACTTC
NA | TRBJ1-6 | TRBV18 | NA | 15 | CASSPRQGGNSPLHF | TGTGCCAGCTCACCGAGACAAGGGGGTAATTCACCCCTCCACTTT
NA | TRBJ2-7 | TRBV6-1 | NA | 14 | CASSEAGSDYEQYF | TGTGCCAGCAGTGAAGCTGGCAGCGACTACGAGCAGTACTTC
NA | TRBJ1-2 | TRBV24-1 | NA | 14 | CATRATESTSGYTF | TGTGCCACCAGAGCGACAGAAAGCACGTCGGGCTACACCTTC
TRBD1 | TRBJ1-2 | TRBV6-5 | NA | 13 | CASSYERGRGYTF | TGTGCCAGCAGTTACGAGAGGGGGCGAGGCTACACCTTC
NA | TRBJ1-6 | TRBV4-2 | NA | 13 | CASSPAQNSPLHF | TGTGCCAGCAGCCCAGCACAGAATTCACCCCTCCACTTT
NA | TRBJ2-4 | TRBV4-2 | NA | 19 | CASSQESVSNRLAKNIQYF | TGTGCCAGCAGCCAAGAGTCTGTTAGTAACCGTCTAGCCAAAAACATTCAGTACTTC
TRBD1 | TRBJ1-1 | TRBV28 | NA | 15 | CASTDRGLVNTEAFF | TGTGCCAGCACCGACAGGGGGCTAGTGAACACTGAAGCTTTCTTT
TRBD1 | TRBJ2-3 | TRBV6-5 | NA | 16 | CASSYGQGLGTDTQYF | TGTGCCAGCAGTTACGGACAGGGGCTAGGCACAGATACGCAGTATTTT
TRBD1 | TRBJ2-3 | TRBV19 | NA | 16 | CASSIWLTGRTDTQYF | TGTGCCAGTAGTATTTGGTTGACAGGGCGCACAGATACGCAGTATTTT
NA | TRBJ2-3 | TRBV5-1 | NA | 15 | CASSRERMYTDTQYF | TGCGCCAGCAGCCGCGAGAGGATGTACACAGATACGCAGTATTTT
NA | TRBJ1-1 | TRBV7-6 | few | 15 | CASSLGGQFGTEAFF | TGTGCCAGCAGCTTAGGGGGGCAATTTGGCACTGAAGCTTTCTTT
TRBD1 | TRBJ2-5 | TRBV2 | NA | 15 | CASSEPGQAQETQYF | TGTGCCAGCAGTGAGCCGGGACAGGCCCAAGAGACCCAGTACTTC